This T cell receptor (beta chain) is drawn from a study of long-term antiretroviral therapy in people with HIV (dated by TCRdb to between 2021 and 2024). Regarding the study in general: The earliest samples were collected approximately a decade before the 2015 WHO recommendation for immediate ART, a period when ART was typically delayed until CD4 counts fell. Whether ART initiation and durable HIV suppression were associated with changes in peripheral blood TRB repertoire composition and diversity was tested in a retrospective serial study. A total of roughly 200 cryopreserved PBMC samples came from 25 to 30 adults with confirmed HIV infection and were collected serially over a mean of about six years (range 1-12). Among the 25 to 35 participants with HIV, eleven were female. No cross-contamination during QIAcube processing turned up in test extractions that ran a monoclonal T-cell line alongside 30 to 40 polyclonal samples.

Inclusion was restricted to participants for whom at least one PBMC sample before ART initiation and at least two post-ART samples were available. All participants with HIV were treated in the United States of America. Before DNA extraction, cryopreserved samples of about 0.9-11 million PBMC were thawed and washed. At the time of the earliest PBMC sample, participants with HIV were aged between roughly 20 and 54 years. Per participant, PBMC samples came from 1-4 timepoints prior to ART initiation and 2-8 timepoints following ART initiation, for a median of 7 samples. For every participant, serial HIV viral load, CD4+ T-cell count, ART history and demographic data were obtained. Using a Qiagen kit on a QIAcube, genomic DNA was extracted from unsorted PBMC, with samples processed in batches of 12. Concerning this clone: What antigen it recognizes has not been identified. Per-base quality was not reported, and no clone a single base away is much larger than it.

Via the germline V gene, CDR1 is SGHRS and CDR2 YFSETQ. V lost 2 bases and J lost 2 bases; the stretch between them is 13 bases long. The CDR3 sequence holds 15 residues, the cysteine and phenylalanine included. Only CDR3 DNA remains: 45 bases, in frame from the first base. Sequencing of the TRB variable region was done with the immunoSEQ hsTCRB v3.0 assay at survey level resolution. A depth of about 35,000-55,000 T-cell genomes per sample was targeted for TRB sequencing. Pooled TRB libraries were sequenced on an Illumina MiSeq with a v3 150-cycle kit. Turning to the authors' computational methods: Repertoire analysis ran in R within a reproducible Nextflow workflow covering QC, data transformation and analysis. LymphoSeq2, an R package for exploring AIRR-Seq data, was used to implement the custom analyses. After excluding a handful of samples that yielded fewer than 5000 total TRB sequences, 188 HIV repertoires remained for analysis. Among the roughly 200 retained HIV repertoires, 55 to 60 were collected before ART initiation and more than 120 after ART initiation. Each repertoire was downsampled to 5000 TRB nucleotide sequences, and summary statistics were averaged across 100 downsampling iterations. TRB sequences were retained for analysis only if CDR3 regions of at least seven amino acids were present. Diversity was measured with a Shannon entropy-derived clonality score and the Gini coefficient. In the repertoire networks, any two of the top 5000 CDR3 amino acid sequences were linked whenever the two sequences differed by an edit distance of one. For TRB CDR3 amino acid sequences, GLIPH2 was used to predict antigen specificity groups and MHC restriction. To flag known CMV, EBV, HIV or tissue antigen associations, CDR3 amino acid sequences were matched against VDJdb and McPAS-TCR. Pre-ART, post-ART and control groups were compared with Wilcoxon signed-rank tests and Holm-Bonferroni correction. TCRdb re-hosts the immuneACCESS table, in-frame sequences only. Its copies lack some clones; in the studies checked, an unresolved V gene accounts for under half of them, and the cause for the rest is not known. D and trimming come from the DNA, and the V and J calls and clone size come from that table. The sample table shows about 21,000 clones, and approximately 80% are seen once. The top ten clonotypes cover roughly 4% of the sample.

The research as a whole found: Inferences about post-ART repertoire changes are limited because no data were available on ART adherence, viral resistance or therapy changes. Because pre-ART samples had limited cell numbers, unsorted PBMC were profiled rather than sorted CD4+ and CD8+ T cells. Expanded TRB clones identified before ART initiation dominated the repertoire at all time points, although this dominance fluctuated and declined in many PLHIV after ART. The samples span the years 2004 to 2017, and the ART regimens used may be less effective than current regimens. Limited PBMC availability meant only the TCR beta chain was sequenced, without alpha chain pairing. Compared with controls, HIV repertoires had narrower CDR3 length ranges, and the network structure pointed to an antigen-experienced repertoire that shifted only slightly toward naive after ART. Starting ART was linked to a significant rise in TRB diversity, yet even with long-term ART the diversity remained significantly lower than in transplant donor controls.

The sequencing here drew on unsorted PBMCs, taken about 4 years after starting antiretroviral therapy. The rearrangement combines TRBV5-1 with TRBJ1-1; the D gene lacks a confident call. The receptor's source is a man aged 18 to 29 with HIV. The nucleotide sequence reads as follows: TGCGCCAGCAGCTTCTACAGAGAAGCAAACACTGAAGCTTTCTTT. The resulting protein is CASSFYREANTEAFF.